This is a list of T cell receptor beta chains from one sample in a study of response to subunit inactivated influenza vaccine. One entry per CDR3 protein, called by TCRdb with MiXCR from the RT-PCR reads. The table shows 400,000 to 650,000 distinct CDR3 sequences, with under 8.5% occurring only once. This material consisted of PBMCs from blood, taken around 25 months after vaccination. Receptor source: a man aged 50 to 75 who received an inactivated influenza vaccine. Each CDR3 is given with its conserved first and last residue. D genes are given only for firm matches. Expanded clones are given a class, and other clones once, few, many or no size at all.

size,D,J,V,DNA,CDR3
many,TRBD2,TRBJ2-5,TRBV13,TGTGCCAGCAGCTTCGGGACTAGAGAGGAGACCCAGTACTTC,CASSFGTREETQYF
-,-,TRBJ1-1,TRBV6-2/TRBV6-3,TGTGCCAGCAGTTACGCCAGGGGCACTGAAGCTTTCTTT,CASSYARGTEAFF
-,-,TRBJ1-1,TRBV4-2,TGTGCCAGCAGCCTCGAGACTCGGGGGGGCACTGAAGCTTTCTTT,CASSLETRGGTEAFF
few,-,TRBJ2-3,TRBV7-8,TGTGCCAGCAGCTCTAGGGGGTCGGCCACGCAGTATTTT,CASSSRGSATQYF
many,TRBD1,TRBJ1-1,TRBV10-3,TGTGCCATCAGTGAGCTACCGGGACAGGGGGTGAACACTGAAGCTTTCTTT,CAISELPGQGVNTEAFF
-,TRBD1,TRBJ1-2,TRBV19,TGTGCCAGTAGTATTGGACAGGGTCGTGGCTACACCTTC,CASSIGQGRGYTF
-,TRBD2,TRBJ2-3,TRBV20-1,TGCAGTGCCCTGGGACTAGCGGCAACAGATACGCAGTATTTT,CSALGLAATDTQYF
many,-,TRBJ2-7,TRBV9,TGTGCCAGCAGCGTATCGGTGGGTACTGAGCAGTACTTC,CASSVSVGTEQYF
few,-,TRBJ2-1,TRBV12-3/TRBV12-4,TGTGCCAGCAATTTACGATGGTCCGAGCAGTTCTTC,CASNLRWSEQFF
many,TRBD1,TRBJ2-5,TRBV20-1,TGCAGTGGGAGGCAGGGGGCTCAAGAGACCCAGTACTTC,CSGRQGAQETQYF
many,TRBD2,TRBJ2-1,TRBV12-3/TRBV12-4,TGTGCCAGTCGTCGGACGGCGGGAGGGCATGAGCAGTTCTTC,CASRRTAGGHEQFF
few,TRBD1,TRBJ1-2,TRBV5-6,TGTGCCAGCAGCTCGAGGGACAGGGGCTATGGCTACACCTTC,CASSSRDRGYGYTF
many,-,TRBJ2-7,TRBV11-3,TGTGCCAGCAGCCGGACGAACGGCGAGCAGTACTTC,CASSRTNGEQYF
-,-,TRBJ2-3,TRBV15,TGTGCCACCAGCGAGACATACACGCAGTATTTT,CATSETYTQYF
-,TRBD1,TRBJ2-7,TRBV15,TGTGCCACCAGCAACCGTAGGGACAGCTCCTACGAGCAGTACTTC,CATSNRRDSSYEQYF
once,-,TRBJ2-7,TRBV2,TGTGCCAGCAGTGAGCCGGGATTCGAATACTACGAGCAGTACTTC,CASSEPGFEYYEQYF
-,TRBD2,TRBJ2-4,TRBV25-1,TGTGCCAGCAGCCCAATCGGGGGGGTACTAGCCAAAAACATTCAGTACTTC,CASSPIGGVLAKNIQYF
many,-,TRBJ2-7,TRBV20-1,TGCAGTGCTACTAAGGGGGAGTTCGTCGAGCAGTACTTC,CSATKGEFVEQYF
-,-,TRBJ2-2,TRBV5-1,TGCGCCAGCAACCGGGCAGCGAACACCGGGGAGCTGTTTTTT,CASNRAANTGELFF
many,TRBD1,TRBJ2-2,TRBV4-3,TGCGCCAGCAGCCAGGACAGGGGGGCCGGGGAGCTGTTTTTT,CASSQDRGAGELFF
-,TRBD1,TRBJ2-7,TRBV5-1,TGCGCCAGCAGCTTGGAAGGGGGCCCCTGGGAGCAGTACTTC,CASSLEGGPWEQYF
many,-,TRBJ2-1,TRBV20-1,TGCAGTGCTAGAGAGAGGGGGGTGGGATACTATGAGCAGTTCTTC,CSARERGVGYYEQFF
few,-,TRBJ2-5,TRBV24-1,TGTGCCACCAGTGTCGTGGCAGGGCCGCAAGAGACCCAGTACTTC,CATSVVAGPQETQYF
many,-,TRBJ2-5,TRBV28,TGTGCCAGCAGTTTATTACTCCGGGCTCAAGAGACCCAGTACTTC,CASSLLLRAQETQYF
few,-,TRBJ1-4,TRBV20-1,TGCAGTGCTAAGTTCGGGACAAAGCGAGAAAAACTGTTTTTT,CSAKFGTKREKLFF
many,-,TRBJ1-2,TRBV5-1,TGCGCCAGCAGCTTATTGGGGGATGGCTACACCTTC,CASSLLGDGYTF
many,-,TRBJ2-7,TRBV3-1,TGTGCCAGCAGCCATGGGACTTACGAGCAGTACTTC,CASSHGTYEQYF
few,-,TRBJ2-2,TRBV5-1,TGCGCCAGCAGCTCTGCCCCGCACAGGACGAACACCGGGGAGCTGTTTTTT,CASSSAPHRTNTGELFF
many,-,TRBJ2-2,TRBV24-1,TGTGCCACCAGTGGATCCCCGAACACCGGGGAGCTGTTTTTT,CATSGSPNTGELFF
many,TRBD2,TRBJ2-1,TRBV27,TGTGCCAGCAAGACTAGCGGGGGGGCTCATGAGCAGTTCTTC,CASKTSGGAHEQFF
many,-,TRBJ2-1,TRBV5-1,TGCGCCAGCAGCTTGGTTCTAGCGTTCAACAATGAGCAGTTCTTC,CASSLVLAFNNEQFF
-,-,TRBJ1-3,TRBV28,TGTGCCAGCAGCCCCGACGTATACTCTGGAAACACCATATATTTT,CASSPDVYSGNTIYF
-,-,TRBJ2-1,TRBV2,TGTACCAGCCGGAAAGGGAGCAGTGTCTTGGGGGTTGAGCAGTTCTTC,CTSRKGSSVLGVEQFF
-,-,TRBJ1-3,TRBV14,TGTGCCAGCAGCCAACCGGGACGTCGAAACACCATATATTTT,CASSQPGRRNTIYF
many,-,TRBJ1-3,TRBV12-3/TRBV12-4,TGTGCCAGCAGCGAAAGTCCTGGAAACACCATATATTTT,CASSESPGNTIYF